One and the same sample provided the 16 T cell receptor beta chains below, sequenced in a study of regulatory T cells in long-lasting Graves disease. Both iRepertoire HTBI primers and Arm-PCR of CDR3 regions were used to build the TCR beta libraries. A single record per CDR3 protein comes from TCRdb applying MiXCR to the multiplex PCR reads. This table holds around 450,000 distinct CDR3 sequences, roughly 16% found once. As for time point: newly diagnosed GD, antithyroid drugs for less than 3 months. The TCR library was prepared using RNA isolated from PBMCs. The sample was also linked to a second study, of T cells in Graves' hyperthyroidism and ophthalmopathy.

Sequences were derived from peripheral blood mononuclear cells (PBMCs), sampled at new diagnosis, from a patient treated with antithyroid drugs. The receptors stem from a man in his forties or fifties with Graves disease.

This clonotype was seen repeatedly, ten times or more. The chain links TRBV24-1 to TRBJ2-3; TRBD1 is a possible D gene (5 bases). Germline V gene data show CDR1 as KGHDR and CDR2 as SFDVKD. Trimming removed 7 bases from V and 5 bases from J, with 6 bases in between. The CDR3 totals 11 residues. Here the CDR3 reads CATSDRDTQYF. In DNA form, the CDR3 reads TGTGCCACCAGCGACAGAGATACGCAGTATTTT.

This clonotype was seen at least ten times. The V call is TRBV29-1, the J call TRBJ2-3; possible D gene TRBD2, 5 bases. V lost 5 bases and J 5 bases, leaving 17 bases between the germline ends. Germline V gene sequence: CDR1 SQVTM, CDR2 ANQGSEA. CDR3 size: 14 residues. The CDR3 DNA reads TGCAGCGTTCTCTTTGTCGCGGGCGGAGATACGCAGTATTTT. This codes for CSVLFVAGGDTQYF.

This clonotype was seen a handful of times. The V and J genes are TRBV12-3 or TRBV12-4 and TRBJ2-7, with TRBD2 matching 7 bases. The J segment lost 6 bases and the V segment lost 2 bases, leaving 7 bases of the junction unmatched. The CDR3 covers 14 residues. The chain's CDR3 is CASSLSAGTREQYF. The CDR3 DNA follows: TGTGCCAGCAGTTTATCAGCGGGAACGCGCGAGCAGTACTTC.

This clonotype was seen at least ten times. V gene TRBV5-6 combines with J gene TRBJ2-7; D might be TRBD1 (6 bases). The CDR3 totals 13 residues. The germline gives CDR1 SGHDT, CDR2 YYEEEE. V lost 6 bases and J 1 base, leaving 11 bases between the germline ends. The DNA of the CDR3 is TGTGCCAGCACTTATGGACAGTCCTACGAGCAGTACTTC. Translated: CASTYGQSYEQYF.

This clonotype was seen repeatedly, ten times or more. This chain uses TRBV20-1 with TRBJ1-1, with 8 nucleotides matching TRBD1. The V segment lost 1 base and the J segment 1 base; nucleotides outside the gene matches: 8. Looked up from germline, CDR1 is DFQATT and CDR2 is SNEGSKA (reference sequence). The CDR3 has 16 amino acids. The CDR3 DNA is TGCAGTGCTAGAGCCCAGGGGGCGGTCAGGAACACTGAAGCTTTCTTT. As protein: CSARAQGAVRNTEAFF.

The chain combines TRBV20-1 with TRBJ1-1; D gene ambiguous. The V end was cut by 3 bases, the J end by 4 bases, with 9 bases between. This CDR3 is 12 amino acids long. The germline V gene encodes CDR1 DFQATT and CDR2 SNEGSKA (reference sequence). The CDR3 DNA is TGCAGTGCTAGCTCCCAATCCACTGAAGCTTTCTTT. It encodes CSASSQSTEAFF.

The rearrangement uses TRBV2 and TRBJ1-2; D is ambiguous. Germline values: CDR1 SNHLY, CDR2 FYNNEI. Trimming shortened V by 7 bases and J by 3 bases, and 12 bases separated the two germline ends. The CDR3 consists of 13 residues. The CDR3 nucleotides are TGTGCCAGCACACCTGAACGTCACTATGGCTACACCTTC. Encoded protein: CASTPERHYGYTF. Full variable domain (rest looked up from reference TRBV2 and TRBJ1-2): EPEVTQTPSHQVTQMGQEVILRCVPISNHLYFYWYRQILGQKVEFLVSFYNNEISEKSEIFDDQFSVERPDGSNFTLKIRSTKLEDSAMYFCASTPERHYGYTFGSGTRLTVV.

This chain uses TRBV9 with TRBJ1-1, with D possibly TRBD1 on 5 matching bases. The V end was cut by 6 bases, the J end by 3 bases, with 15 bases between. Germline V gives CDR1 SGDLS, CDR2 YYNGEE. The length of the CDR3 is 14 residues. The CDR3 DNA reads TGTGCCAGCACCCCTGGATGGGGGGACACTGAAGCTTTCTTT. Its translation is CASTPGWGDTEAFF.

The chain joins TRBV5-1 to TRBJ1-4, with a possible D match to TRBD1 (6 bases). Looked up from germline, CDR1 is SGHRS and CDR2 is YFSETQ. This CDR3 comprises 17 residues. Deletions cut 2 bases from V and 7 bases from J, with 21 bases between. The CDR3 nucleotides are TGCGCCAGCAGCTTTGGTCCTACGGACAGAAGGGGTGAAAAACTGTTTTTT. Translation: CASSFGPTDRRGEKLFF.

In its sample, this clonotype was seen a few times. The chain has TRBV6-5 and TRBJ2-5, with TRBD1 matching 8 bases. Per the germline V gene, CDR1 is MNHEY and CDR2 is SVGAGI. The CDR3 sequence is 16 residues long. V lost 4 bases and J lost 4; bases outside the gene matches: 11. In DNA form, the CDR3 reads TGTGCCAGCAGTTTCGAGGAAGGACAGGGCCCAGAGACCCAGTACTTC. Amino acids: CASSFEEGQGPETQYF.

This clonotype has a single count. The V call is TRBV7-9, the J call TRBJ2-3; TRBD2 aligns across 7 bases. Trimming removed 4 bases from V and 6 bases from J; junction bases left unmatched: 16. CDR1 and CDR2 from the germline V gene are SEHNR and FQNEAQ (reference sequence). The CDR3 runs 17 residues. The CDR3: CASSSRARLAASDTQYF. The CDR3, as DNA: TGTGCCAGCAGCTCCCGGGCGAGGCTAGCGGCATCGGATACGCAGTATTTT.

This clonotype has a handful of counts. The chain combines TRBV5-1 with TRBJ2-4, with TRBD2 matching over 13 bases. Germline V gene lookup returns CDR1 SGHRS and CDR2 YFSETQ. The CDR3 loop spans 16 amino acids. Unmatched junction bases numbered 5, after V lost 4 bases and J lost 4 bases. The CDR3, as DNA: TGCGCCAGCAGCCTTCTGACTAGCGGGGGGAAAAACATTCAGTACTTC. It translates to CASSLLTSGGKNIQYF.

This clonotype has a handful of counts. V is TRBV20-1 and J is TRBJ1-6, with a weak D call TRBD1 (5 bases). V lost 4 bases and J 10 bases, leaving 20 bases between the germline ends. This CDR3 is built from 15 residues. Germline V gene sequence: CDR1 DFQATT, CDR2 SNEGSKA (reference sequence). This chain's CDR3 is CSATGTGLKRSPLHF. In DNA, the CDR3 is TGCAGTGCTACAGGGACCGGGCTTAAAAGGTCACCCCTCCACTTT.

Remarks on this clonotype: This may come from a read error, since a much larger clone is one base off. This chain uses TRBV30 with TRBJ1-4; tentative D call: TRBD1 (6 bases). V lost 1 base and J lost 8, with 17 bases in between. Germline CDR1 is GTSNPN and CDR2 is SVGIG (reference sequence). This CDR3 is built from 15 residues. CDR3 in amino acids: CAWSALAGVGEKLFF. The CDR3, as DNA: TGTGCCTGGAGTGCCCTGGCAGGGGTAGGAGAAAAACTGTTTTTT.

This clonotype was observed a few times. V usage is TRBV20-1 and J usage is TRBJ2-6; no reliable D call. The V and J ends lost 0 bases and 0 bases respectively, with 6 bases between them. Germline V gene sequence: CDR1 DFQATT, CDR2 SNEGSKA (reference sequence). The CDR3 totals 15 residues. The CDR3 nucleotides are TGCAGTGCTAGAGATCGGATCTCTGGGGCCAACGTCCTGACTTTC. This gives the protein CSARDRISGANVLTF.

This clonotype appeared many times. The chain links TRBV15 to TRBJ2-1; 7 bases agree with TRBD2. The CDR3 length is 15 residues. Trimming at V came to 2 bases and at J to 5 bases, leaving 6 bases not matched to a gene. CDR1 is LNHNV, CDR2 YYDKDF, per germline (reference sequence). Here the CDR3 DNA reads TGTGCCACCAGCAGATCTAGCGGAGGGAACAATGAGCAGTTCTTC. It yields the protein CATSRSSGGNNEQFF.